Shown below are 26 T cell receptor beta chains from a single sample sequenced in a study of cytomegalovirus exposure and HLA in healthy donors. Primers: 60 Vbeta forward and 13 Jbeta reverse. TCRdb's copy holds only in-frame clones and misses some; the assay was immunoSEQ multiplex PCR. The sample totals 35,000 to 45,000 clones. Sequenced: PBMCs. Source of these receptors: a woman under 40 in good health and CMV-seropositive.

The chain uses TRBV29-1 and TRBJ2-6, with D perhaps matching TRBD2 (6 bases). Germline lookup yields CDR1 SQVTM and CDR2 ANQGSEA. There are 16 residues in the CDR3. Trimming cost V 6 bases and J 3 bases, with 18 bases left between them. CDR3 DNA: TGCAGCGTACCCACCAACCCGGGGGTTGGGGCCAACGTCCTGACTTTC. Its protein product is CSVPTNPGVGANVLTF.

V is TRBV14 and J is TRBJ2-5; D is undetermined. The V end lost 2 bases, the J end lost 2 bases, and 15 bases lay between the germline ends. CDR1 and CDR2 from the germline V gene are SGHDN and FVKESK. The CDR3 covers 16 residues. The CDR3 DNA reads as TGTGCCAGCAGCCAAAGATCCGGCCTAGATCAAGAGACCCAGTACTTC. Translating it yields CASSQRSGLDQETQYF.

The genes are TRBV5-1 and TRBJ2-3; D remains ambiguous. The CDR3 spans 14 residues. The V and J ends lost 7 bases and 4 bases respectively, with 16 bases between them. Germline V CDR1 and CDR2: SGHRS, YFSETQ. DNA of the CDR3: TGCGCCAGCGCCCCGGCCCCCGGAGCAGATACGCAGTATTTT. It specifies CASAPAPGADTQYF.

The chain recombines TRBV19 with TRBJ2-2, with D possibly matching TRBD2 (6 bases). Germline CDR1 is LNHDA and CDR2 is SQIVND (reference sequence). Between the trimmed V and J ends, which lost 5 bases and 7 bases, there was a span of 17 bases. This CDR3 has 15 amino acids. The CDR3 spells CASSVPTTRNGELFF. For the CDR3, the DNA is TGTGCCAGTAGTGTGCCGACGACTAGAAACGGGGAGCTGTTTTTT.

The chain carries TRBV19 and TRBJ2-2, with 8 bases matching TRBD1. The CDR3 loop spans 15 amino acids. V lost 4 bases, J lost 4 bases, and 5 bases stayed unmatched. Germline loops: CDR1 LNHDA, CDR2 SQIVND (reference sequence). As DNA, the CDR3 is TGTGCCAGTAGTACGGGACAGGTCGCCACCGGGGAGCTGTTTTTT. Its protein is CASSTGQVATGELFF.

V usage is TRBV4-1 and J usage is TRBJ2-1; 11 bases fit TRBD2. V was clipped by 7 bases and J by 0 bases; unmatched bases: 14. Germline V gene data show CDR1 as MGHRA and CDR2 as YSYEKL. The CDR3 is 19 residues long. The chain's CDR3 is CASTPLAGGPQSSYNEQFF. CDR3 bases: TGCGCCAGCACCCCATTAGCGGGGGGGCCTCAAAGCTCCTACAATGAGCAGTTCTTC.

The CDR3 DNA sequence: TGTGCCAGCAGCTCTAGTACGTCTTGGAACACTGAAGCTTTCTTT. This codes for CASSSSTSWNTEAFF. The chain combines TRBV11-2 with TRBJ1-1; D call uncertain. The germline V and J ends were trimmed by 4 bases and 1 base, with 13 bases remaining between them. Germline CDR1 reads SGHAT; CDR2 reads FQNNGV. The CDR3 contains 15 residues.

V and J are TRBV11-2 and TRBJ2-1, with 8 bases that match TRBD2. V lost 5 bases and J lost 1; bases outside the gene matches: 10. The CDR3 spans 17 residues. Looked up from germline, CDR1 is SGHAT and CDR2 is FQNNGV. CDR3 sequence: CASSLGRTSGSYNEQFF. CDR3 in DNA: TGTGCCAGCAGCCTTGGCCGTACTAGCGGTTCCTACAATGAGCAGTTCTTC. Drawing the rest from reference TRBV11-2 and TRBJ2-1, the complete variable domain is EAGVAQSPRYKIIEKRQSVAFWCNPISGHATLYWYQQILGQGPKLLIQFQNNGVVDDSQLPKDRFSAERLKGVDSTLKIQPAKLEDSAVYLCASSLGRTSGSYNEQFFGPGTRLTVL.

The V call is TRBV5-1, the J call TRBJ2-3; possibly TRBD2 for D (5 bases). This CDR3 has 17 residues. In germline, CDR1 is SGHRS, CDR2 YFSETQ. Trimming cost V 0 bases and J 0 bases, with 14 bases left between them. CDR3 sequence reads: CASSLAVSGHSTDTQYF. Written as DNA, the CDR3 is TGCGCCAGCAGCTTGGCTGTGAGCGGTCATAGCACAGATACGCAGTATTTT. Using reference TRBV5-1 and TRBJ2-3 for the parts outside the CDR3, the full variable domain is KAGVTQTPRYLIKTRGQQVTLSCSPISGHRSVSWYQQTPGQGLQFLFEYFSETQRNKGNFPGRFSGRQFSNSRSEMNVSTLELGDSALYLCASSLAVSGHSTDTQYFGPGTRLTVL.

This chain connects TRBV6-1 to TRBJ1-3; D is unresolved. Germline CDR1 and CDR2: MNHNS and SASEGT. Trimming shortened V by 6 bases and J by 1 base, and 7 bases separated the two germline ends. The CDR3 spans 13 residues. The CDR3 bases are TGTGCCAGCAGGGAACAGTCTGGAAACACCATATATTTT. Its protein is CASREQSGNTIYF.

The V call is TRBV15, the J call TRBJ1-1, with a weak D call TRBD1 (5 bases). The ends were cut back, 0 bases at V and 4 bases at J, with 12 bases in the middle. Germline CDR1 reads LNHNV; CDR2 reads YYDKDF (reference sequence). CDR3 length equals 15 residues. The CDR3 DNA reads as TGTGCCACCAGCAGAGATATGGGGGGATTCACTGAAGCTTTCTTT. It is translated as CATSRDMGGFTEAFF.

The V call is TRBV4-1, the J call TRBJ1-6, with 8 positions matching TRBD1. Looked up from germline, CDR1 is MGHRA and CDR2 is YSYEKL. V trimming: 2 bases; J trimming: 5 bases; junction bases outside the gene matches: 8. This CDR3 contains 17 residues. CDR3 sequence reads: CASSQFRTGFDNSPLHF. CDR3 sequence (DNA): TGCGCCAGCAGCCAATTTCGGACAGGGTTCGATAATTCACCCCTCCACTTT.

The chain carries TRBV6-5 and TRBJ1-4, with TRBD1 matching over 9 bases. CDR1 is MNHEY and CDR2 is SVGAGI in the germline V gene. This CDR3 contains 15 residues. V shed 5 bases and J 5 bases; nucleotides not matched to a gene: 6. The CDR3 region has the DNA TGTGCCAGCAGTCCGAGGACAGGGGTCAATGAAAAACTGTTTTTT. It is translated as CASSPRTGVNEKLFF.

The chain recombines TRBV2 with TRBJ2-3; D might be TRBD2 (7 bases). The CDR3 covers 14 residues. Germline assignment: CDR1 SNHLY and CDR2 FYNNEI. The V end lost 10 bases, the J end lost 0 bases, and 14 bases lay between the germline ends. For the CDR3, the DNA is TGTGCCACCTGGGGGGGCGGGAGCACAGATACGCAGTATTTT. Translating it yields CATWGGGSTDTQYF.

V usage is TRBV10-2 and J usage is TRBJ2-1, with TRBD2 matching 8 bases. With 8 bases clipped from V and 9 bases from J, the junction kept 12 bases outside the gene matches. The CDR3 covers 14 residues. Germline CDR1 reads WSHSY; CDR2 reads SAAADI. The CDR3 region has the DNA TGCGCCAGCGGGGGACTAGTTTTTTACGGTGAGCAGTTCTTC. Translated, it gives CASGGLVFYGEQFF.

Here the CDR3 reads CASSKDAGQQETQYF. Written as DNA, the CDR3 is TGTGCCAGCAGCAAGGACGCGGGGCAGCAGGAGACCCAGTACTTC. The chain has TRBV11-3 and TRBJ2-5; D may be TRBD2 (6 bases). V dropped 5 bases and J dropped 5 bases, with 18 bases sitting between them. The germline CDR1 and CDR2 sequences are SGHNT and YENEEA. The CDR3 length is 15 residues.

Here the CDR3 reads CAWKRPGQETQYF. CDR3 in DNA: TGTGCCTGGAAACGGCCAGGGCAAGAGACCCAGTACTTC. The rearrangement links TRBV30 to TRBJ2-5, with D possibly being TRBD1 (5 bases). The CDR3 has 13 residues. Germline V gene lookup returns CDR1 GTSNPN and CDR2 SVGIG (reference sequence). V lost 4 bases and J lost 2, with 11 bases in between.

The chain couples TRBV19 to TRBJ1-1, with TRBD1 matching over 7 bases. CDR3 length: 15 residues. The germline gives CDR1 LNHDA, CDR2 SQIVND (reference sequence). V shed 4 bases and J 6 bases; nucleotides not matched to a gene: 11. CDR3 sequence reads: CASSTPDRYVAEAFF. CDR3 sequence (DNA): TGTGCCAGTAGTACCCCGGACAGGTATGTTGCTGAAGCTTTCTTT.

V is TRBV7-9 and J is TRBJ1-2; D perhaps matches TRBD1 (5 bases). V lost 2 bases to trimming and J lost 4 bases, with 11 bases between them. This CDR3 contains 14 residues. Germline CDR1 SEHNR, CDR2 FQNEAQ (reference sequence). CDR3 nucleotides: TGTGCCAGCAGCTTACAGGGAGGGGCCTATGGCTACACCTTC. Amino acid sequence: CASSLQGGAYGYTF.

The chain combines TRBV5-1 with TRBJ1-4; D perhaps matches TRBD1 (5 bases). Germline CDR1 SGHRS, CDR2 YFSETQ. V gave up 0 bases and J gave up 1 base, with 10 bases separating them. The CDR3 is 16 amino acids. CDR3 residues: CASSLGQGLTNEKLFF. The CDR3 bases are TGCGCCAGCAGCTTGGGTCAGGGCTTAACTAATGAAAAACTGTTTTTT. The full variable domain, rest sourced from reference TRBV5-1 and TRBJ1-4, is KAGVTQTPRYLIKTRGQQVTLSCSPISGHRSVSWYQQTPGQGLQFLFEYFSETQRNKGNFPGRFSGRQFSNSRSEMNVSTLELGDSALYLCASSLGQGLTNEKLFFGSGTQLSVL.

V gene TRBV6-4 combines with J gene TRBJ2-1; 7 nucleotides match TRBD1. V dropped 0 bases and J dropped 6; count of bases not matched to a gene: 5. Germline lookup yields CDR1 MRHNA and CDR2 SNTAGT. The CDR3 sequence is 15 residues long. The DNA of the CDR3 is TGTGCCAGCAGTGACTCGGGAGAGGGGGCCAATGAGCAGTTCTTC. Residues: CASSDSGEGANEQFF.

The CDR3 coding sequence is TGTGCCAGCAGCAGCGTCAGCTCCTACGAGCAGTACTTC. It yields the protein CASSSVSSYEQYF. V gene TRBV5-5 combines with J gene TRBJ2-7; D is unresolved. CDR1 is SGHKS and CDR2 is YYEKEE in the germline V gene (reference sequence). The CDR3 totals 13 residues. V was pared by 4 bases and J by 0 bases, with 8 bases between.

This rearrangement joins TRBV6-4 to TRBJ2-3; the D gene is possibly TRBD2 (6 bases). Between the trimmed V and J ends, which lost 10 bases and 3 bases, there was a span of 14 bases. CDR3 size: 13 residues. Germline-derived CDR1 and CDR2 are MRHNA and SNTAGT. CDR3 residues: CATSRGGTDTQYF. The CDR3 DNA reads as TGTGCCACCAGCAGAGGAGGGACAGATACGCAGTATTTT.

The rearrangement links TRBV9 to TRBJ2-1, with 7 positions matching TRBD1. The CDR3 loop spans 14 amino acids. Trimming cost V 3 bases and J 9 bases; bases outside gene matches: 9. In germline, CDR1 is SGDLS, CDR2 YYNGEE. In nucleotides, the CDR3 is TGTGCCAGCAGCGCCCAGCCAGGGACAGCTGAGCAGTTCTTC. It is translated as CASSAQPGTAEQFF.

The gene calls are TRBV10-3 and TRBJ1-6; TRBD1 matches at 8 bases. Germline V gene sequence: CDR1 ENHRY, CDR2 SYGVKD. The CDR3 has 15 residues. Losses at the gene ends were 6 bases for V and 6 bases for J; bases not matched to a gene: 7. The CDR3 nucleotides read TGTGCCATCAGGTCTGGAGACAGGGGTAATTCACCCCTCCACTTT. It codes for CAIRSGDRGNSPLHF.

The chain recombines TRBV18 with TRBJ2-7; TRBD2 matches 7 bases. Looked up from germline, CDR1 is KGHSH and CDR2 is LQKENI. The CDR3 extends over 15 amino acids. Trimming cost V 1 base and J 4 bases; bases outside gene matches: 7. The DNA of the CDR3 is TGTGCCAGCTCACCACAGGGGACTAACCCTTACGAGCAGTACTTC. Its protein product is CASSPQGTNPYEQYF.